Listed here are 10 T cell receptor beta chains from one sample, sequenced in a study of blood T cells in healthy people across ages. PCR was performed a second time for roughly 7 to 11 cycles using a sample-barcoded 5' primer and a J-beta primer mix. TCRdb redid the calling of the 5' RACE reads with MiXCR, one entry per CDR3 protein. The table lists roughly 730,000 distinct CDR3 sequences, 56% of them singletons. Source material: blood. These TCRs come from a man aged 40-49 years in good health.

This sequence joins TRBV6-6 and TRBJ2-6, with a tentative D call TRBD1 (5 bases). V gave up 0 bases and J gave up 0 bases, with 9 bases separating them. The CDR3 covers 17 residues. Germline V gene data show CDR1 as MNHNY and CDR2 as SVGAGI (reference sequence). CDR3 coding DNA: TGTGCCAGCAGTTACTCGAAAGGGGTCTCTGGGGCCAACGTCCTGACTTTC. Its protein product is CASSYSKGVSGANVLTF.

The chain employs TRBV2 and TRBJ2-1, with D unclear. Germline-derived CDR1 and CDR2 are SNHLY and FYNNEI. The CDR3 has 12 residues. V lost 6 bases, J lost 10 bases, and 13 bases lay in between. The CDR3 region is CASSDVDLEQFF. The CDR3 nucleotides read TGTGCCAGCAGCGACGTGGACCTCGAGCAGTTCTTC. The full variable domain, with the rest looked up from reference TRBV2 and TRBJ2-1, is EPEVTQTPSHQVTQMGQEVILRCVPISNHLYFYWYRQILGQKVEFLVSFYNNEISEKSEIFDDQFSVERPDGSNFTLKIRSTKLEDSAMYFCASSDVDLEQFFGPGTRLTVL.

Here the CDR3 DNA reads TGCGCCAGCAGCCCCAGGCTCTCGGAGACCGGGGAGCTGTTTTTT. Translated, it gives CASSPRLSETGELFF. The genes are TRBV5-1 and TRBJ2-2, with D unresolved. V was shortened by 4 bases and J by 5 bases, with 15 bases between the two germline ends. CDR1 and CDR2 from the germline V gene are SGHRS and YFSETQ. This CDR3 has 15 amino acids.

The chain links TRBV10-3 to TRBJ1-5, with D uncertain. CDR3 length: 15 residues. The germline V gene has CDR1 ENHRY and CDR2 SYGVKD. The ends were cut back, 4 bases at V and 1 base at J, with 11 bases in the middle. CDR3 nucleotides: TGTGCCATCAGTGCCGTAGGGTTAAGCAATCAGCCCCAGCATTTT. Translation gives CAISAVGLSNQPQHF.

The table lists this clonotype with many counts. The chain is built from TRBV18 and TRBJ1-2, with 10 bases fitting TRBD1. Germline V CDR1 and CDR2: KGHSH, LQKENI. J lost 8 bases, V lost 5 bases, and 17 bases had no gene match. The CDR3 runs 17 residues. This CDR3 reads CASSSFNTGDRGRGYTF. DNA for the CDR3: TGTGCCAGCTCATCGTTTAACACTGGAGACAGGGGGCGAGGCTACACCTTC. The entire variable domain, with the rest obtained from reference TRBV18 and TRBJ1-2, is as follows: NAGVMQNPRHLVRRRGQEARLRCSPMKGHSHVYWYRQLPEEGLKFMVYLQKENIIDESGMPKERFSAEFPKEGPSILRIQQVVRGDSAAYFCASSSFNTGDRGRGYTFGSGTRLTVV.

The chain has TRBV20-1 and TRBJ1-2; D ambiguous. Trimming left V 3 bases short and J 2 bases short, with 19 bases between. Germline CDR1 DFQATT, CDR2 SNEGSKA (reference sequence). The CDR3 runs to 16 residues. The chain's CDR3 is CSASGIPQVGNYGYTF. The CDR3 region has the DNA TGCAGTGCTAGCGGGATTCCGCAGGTGGGGAACTATGGCTACACCTTC.

The chain has TRBV12-3 or TRBV12-4 and TRBJ2-4; D unclear. V lost 5 bases, J lost 13 bases, and 18 bases lay in between. CDR3 size: 13 residues. Here the CDR3 DNA reads TGTGCCAGCAGTCCGCAAGGACCTGCTAAGCAGTACTTC. Translation: CASSPQGPAKQYF.

This clonotype came up a few times. V gene TRBV11-1 combines with J gene TRBJ2-7; D might be TRBD2 (6 bases). This CDR3 has 14 amino acids. Trimming took 1 base from V and 0 from J, leaving 7 bases between them. Germline CDR1 SGHAT, CDR2 FQDESV (reference sequence). For the CDR3, the DNA is TGTGCCAGCAGCTTAGGACTAGACTCCTACGAGCAGTACTTC. This codes for CASSLGLDSYEQYF. The full variable domain, completed using reference TRBV11-1 and TRBJ2-7, is EAEVAQSPRYKITEKSQAVAFWCDPISGHATLYWYRQILGQGPELLVQFQDESVVDDSQLPKDRFSAERLKGVDSTLKIQPAELGDSAMYLCASSLGLDSYEQYFGPGTRLTVT.

This chain connects TRBV6-2 or TRBV6-3 to TRBJ2-3; either TRBD1 or TRBD2 may fit D (5 bases each). V was clipped by 10 bases and J by 7 bases, with 15 bases between them. CDR1 and CDR2 (germline): MNHEY, SVGEGT. The CDR3 is 12 residues long. CDR3 DNA sequence: TGTGCCACCGCAGGGATGGACTATACGCAGTATTTT. Residues: CATAGMDYTQYF.

This sequence joins TRBV20-1 and TRBJ2-1, with D perhaps TRBD2 (5 bases). The CDR3 is 14 residues long. The V gene lost 3 bases and the J gene lost 3 bases, with 12 bases spanning the gap. Germline CDR1 and CDR2: DFQATT and SNEGSKA (reference sequence). CDR3 DNA sequence: TGCAGTGCTAGTATACCCGGGGTCTACAATGAGCAGTTCTTC. Translation: CSASIPGVYNEQFF.